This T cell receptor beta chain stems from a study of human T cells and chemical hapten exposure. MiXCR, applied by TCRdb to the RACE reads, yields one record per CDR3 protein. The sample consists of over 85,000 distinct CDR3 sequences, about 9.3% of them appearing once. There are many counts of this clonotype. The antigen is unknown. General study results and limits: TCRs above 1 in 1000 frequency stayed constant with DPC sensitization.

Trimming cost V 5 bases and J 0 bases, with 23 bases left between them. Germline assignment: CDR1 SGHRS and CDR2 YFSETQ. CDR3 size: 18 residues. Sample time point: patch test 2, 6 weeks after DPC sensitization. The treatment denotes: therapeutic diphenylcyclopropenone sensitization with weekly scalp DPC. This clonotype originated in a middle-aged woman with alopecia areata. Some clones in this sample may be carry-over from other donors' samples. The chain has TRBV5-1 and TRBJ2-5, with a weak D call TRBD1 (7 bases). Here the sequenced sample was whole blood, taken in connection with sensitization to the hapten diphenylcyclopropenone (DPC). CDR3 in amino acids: CASSWRESRQGNQETQYF. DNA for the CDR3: TGCGCCAGCAGTTGGAGGGAATCCAGACAGGGCAACCAAGAGACCCAGTACTTC.